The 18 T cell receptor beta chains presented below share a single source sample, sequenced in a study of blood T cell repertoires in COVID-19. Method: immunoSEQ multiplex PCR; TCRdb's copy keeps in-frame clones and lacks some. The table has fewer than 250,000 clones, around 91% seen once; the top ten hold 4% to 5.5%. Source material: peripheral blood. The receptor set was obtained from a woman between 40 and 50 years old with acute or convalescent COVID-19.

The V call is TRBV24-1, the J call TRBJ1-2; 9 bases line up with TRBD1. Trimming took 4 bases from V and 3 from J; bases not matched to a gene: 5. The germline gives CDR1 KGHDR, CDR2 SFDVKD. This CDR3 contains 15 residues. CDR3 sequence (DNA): TGTGCCACCAGTGAAAAACAGGGGGCTTACTATGGCTACACCTTC. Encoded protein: CATSEKQGAYYGYTF.

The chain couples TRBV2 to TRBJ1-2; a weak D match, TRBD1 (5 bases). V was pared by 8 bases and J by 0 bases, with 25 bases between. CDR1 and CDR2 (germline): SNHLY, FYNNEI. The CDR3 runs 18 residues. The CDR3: CASFRGIWSHDANYGYTF. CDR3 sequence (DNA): TGTGCCAGCTTTAGGGGCATATGGTCCCACGATGCTAACTATGGCTACACCTTC.

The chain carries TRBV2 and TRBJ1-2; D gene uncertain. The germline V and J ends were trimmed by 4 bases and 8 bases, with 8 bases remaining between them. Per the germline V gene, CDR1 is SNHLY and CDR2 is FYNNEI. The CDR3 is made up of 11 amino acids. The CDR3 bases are TGTGCCAGCAGTGTTAGAGGGGGCTACACCTTC. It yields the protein CASSVRGGYTF.

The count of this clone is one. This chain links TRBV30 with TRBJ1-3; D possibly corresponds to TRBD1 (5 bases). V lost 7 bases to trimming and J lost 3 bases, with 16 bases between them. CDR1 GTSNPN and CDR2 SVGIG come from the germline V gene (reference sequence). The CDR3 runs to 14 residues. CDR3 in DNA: TGTGCCTCTACACCGCAGGGCCGTGGAAACACCATATATTTT. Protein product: CASTPQGRGNTIYF.

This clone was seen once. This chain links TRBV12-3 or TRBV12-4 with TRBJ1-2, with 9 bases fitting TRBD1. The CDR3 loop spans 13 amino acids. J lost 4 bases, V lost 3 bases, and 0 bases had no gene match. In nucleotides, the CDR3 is TGTGCCAGCAGTTTGGACAGGGGCTATGGCTACACCTTC. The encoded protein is CASSLDRGYGYTF.

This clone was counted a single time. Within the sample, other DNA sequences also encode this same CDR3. The CDR3 DNA reads TGTGCCAGCAGCCTGACCAGAGGCTATGGCTACACCTTC. It yields the protein CASSLTRGYGYTF. V usage is TRBV12-3 or TRBV12-4 and J usage is TRBJ1-2; D ambiguous. Trimming removed 6 bases at V and 4 bases at J, with 12 bases between. The length of the CDR3 is 13 residues.

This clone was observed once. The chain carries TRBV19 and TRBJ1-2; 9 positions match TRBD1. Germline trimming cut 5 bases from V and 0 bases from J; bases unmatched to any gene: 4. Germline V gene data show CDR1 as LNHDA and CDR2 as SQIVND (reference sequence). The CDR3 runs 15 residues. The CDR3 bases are TGTGCCAGTAGTGTGGACAGGGGAACTAACTATGGCTACACCTTC. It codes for CASSVDRGTNYGYTF.

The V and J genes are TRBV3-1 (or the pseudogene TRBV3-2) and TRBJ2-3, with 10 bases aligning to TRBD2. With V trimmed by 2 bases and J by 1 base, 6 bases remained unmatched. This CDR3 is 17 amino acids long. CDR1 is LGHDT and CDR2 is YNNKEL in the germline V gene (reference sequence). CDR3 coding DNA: TGTGCCAGCAGCCAAATACCCGGGACTAGCGGCACAGATACGCAGTATTTT. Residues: CASSQIPGTSGTDTQYF.

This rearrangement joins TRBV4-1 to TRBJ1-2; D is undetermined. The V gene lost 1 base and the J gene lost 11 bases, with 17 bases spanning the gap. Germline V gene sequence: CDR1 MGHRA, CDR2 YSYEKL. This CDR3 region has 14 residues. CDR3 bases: TGCGCCAGCAGCCAAGCCATACCACCACGAGGTTACACCTTC. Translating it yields CASSQAIPPRGYTF.

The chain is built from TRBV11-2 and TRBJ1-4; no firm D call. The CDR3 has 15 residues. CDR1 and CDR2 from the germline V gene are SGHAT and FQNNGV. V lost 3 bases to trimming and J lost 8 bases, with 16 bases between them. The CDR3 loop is CASSFNDWHNEKLFF. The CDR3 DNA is TGTGCCAGCAGCTTTAACGATTGGCATAACGAAAAACTGTTTTTT.

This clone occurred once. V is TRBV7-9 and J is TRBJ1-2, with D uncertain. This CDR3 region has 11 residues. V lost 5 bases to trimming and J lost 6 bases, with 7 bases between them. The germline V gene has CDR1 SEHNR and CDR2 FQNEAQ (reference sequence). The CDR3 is CASSPTDGYTF. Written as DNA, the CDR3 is TGTGCCAGCAGCCCCACGGATGGCTACACCTTC.

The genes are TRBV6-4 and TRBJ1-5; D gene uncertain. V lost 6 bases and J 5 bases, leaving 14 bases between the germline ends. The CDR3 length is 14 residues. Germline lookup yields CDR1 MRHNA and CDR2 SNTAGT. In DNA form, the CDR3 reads TGTGCCAGCAGCGCCGACGGACTGGATCAGCCCCAGCATTTT. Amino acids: CASSADGLDQPQHF.

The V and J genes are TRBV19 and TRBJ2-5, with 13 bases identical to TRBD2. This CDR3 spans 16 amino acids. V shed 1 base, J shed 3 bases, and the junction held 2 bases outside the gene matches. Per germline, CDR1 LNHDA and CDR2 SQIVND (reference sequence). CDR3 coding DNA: TGTGCCAGTAGTATAGTGACTAGCGGGGGGAAAGAGACCCAGTACTTC. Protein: CASSIVTSGGKETQYF.

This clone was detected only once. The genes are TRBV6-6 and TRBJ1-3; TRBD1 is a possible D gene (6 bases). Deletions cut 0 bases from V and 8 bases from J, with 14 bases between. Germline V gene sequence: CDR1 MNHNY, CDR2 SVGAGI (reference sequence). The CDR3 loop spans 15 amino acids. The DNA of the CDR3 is TGTGCCAGCAGTTACTCGAGGGGGAGAGGGGACACCATATATTTT. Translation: CASSYSRGRGDTIYF.

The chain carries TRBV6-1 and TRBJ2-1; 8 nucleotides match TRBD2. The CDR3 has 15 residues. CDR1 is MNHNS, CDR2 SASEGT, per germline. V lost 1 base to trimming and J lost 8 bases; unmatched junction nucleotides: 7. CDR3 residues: CASSEVWSGGDEQFF. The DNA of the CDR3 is TGTGCCAGCAGTGAAGTCTGGAGCGGGGGTGATGAGCAGTTCTTC.

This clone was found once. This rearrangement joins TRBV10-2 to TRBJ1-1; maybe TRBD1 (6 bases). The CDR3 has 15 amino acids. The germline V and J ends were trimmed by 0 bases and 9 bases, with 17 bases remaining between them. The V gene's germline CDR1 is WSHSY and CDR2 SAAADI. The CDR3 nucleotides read TGCGCCAGCAGTGAGTCGGGAGGGGGGCCCGCTCAAGCTTTCTTT. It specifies CASSESGGGPAQAFF.

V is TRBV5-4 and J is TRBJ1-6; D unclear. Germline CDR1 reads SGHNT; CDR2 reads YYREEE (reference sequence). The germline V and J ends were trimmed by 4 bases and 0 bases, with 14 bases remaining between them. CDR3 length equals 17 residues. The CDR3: CASSPDSPSSYNSPLHF. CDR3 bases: TGTGCCAGCAGCCCGGACTCGCCGAGCTCCTATAATTCACCCCTCCACTTT.

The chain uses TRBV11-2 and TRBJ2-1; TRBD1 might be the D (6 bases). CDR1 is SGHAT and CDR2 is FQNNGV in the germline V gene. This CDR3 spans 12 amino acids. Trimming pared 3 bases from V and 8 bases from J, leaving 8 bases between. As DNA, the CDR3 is TGTGCCAGCAGCTTCAGGGGCGATGAGCAGTTCTTC. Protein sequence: CASSFRGDEQFF.